The 12 T cell receptor beta chains in this list originate from one sample, sequenced in a study of shared clonotypes between healthy human individuals (TCRdb year 2020). The library was prepared using the immunoSEQ multiplex PCR assay. The source is immuneACCESS, and TCRdb retained only in-frame sequences with V and J called. Part of the clones is not carried over; for the studies checked, unresolved V genes explain less than half of this, and the remainder is unexplained. Recorded for this sample are 2 million to 2.5 million clones; approximately 94% of them occurred a single time. Around 0.37% of the sample is taken by the ten largest. The material sequenced was naive CD4+ T cells from PBMCs. The cell subset or site label on this specimen signifies: CD45RA+ positively selected. All receptors derive from a man in his late teens or twenties in good health. Some clones in this sample may be carry-over from other donors' samples.

A note on this clone: This sample includes further DNA sequences coding for the same CDR3. The gene calls are TRBV18 and TRBJ1-3; D ambiguous. Germline CDR1 KGHSH, CDR2 LQKENI. Trimming cost V 3 bases and J 1 base, with 10 bases left between them. This CDR3 contains 15 residues. CDR3 in amino acids: CASSPPSGSGNTIYF. As DNA, the CDR3 is TGTGCCAGCTCACCGCCATCAGGATCTGGAAACACCATATATTTT.

The chain employs TRBV18 and TRBJ2-1; D is undetermined. The CDR3 spans 16 residues. Deletions cut 2 bases from V and 2 bases from J, with 13 bases between. CDR1 is KGHSH and CDR2 is LQKENI in the germline V gene. In nucleotides, the CDR3 is TGTGCCAGCTCACCAACTGAGGCTCGCGCCTACAATGAGCAGTTCTTC. This encodes CASSPTEARAYNEQFF. Full variable domain (missing parts from reference TRBV18 and TRBJ2-1): NAGVMQNPRHLVRRRGQEARLRCSPMKGHSHVYWYRQLPEEGLKFMVYLQKENIIDESGMPKERFSAEFPKEGPSILRIQQVVRGDSAAYFCASSPTEARAYNEQFFGPGTRLTVL.

Comment on this clone: This CDR3 is also generated by other DNA sequences in the sample. The chain links TRBV11-3 to TRBJ1-1; D gene ambiguous. From germline, CDR1 is SGHNT and CDR2 YENEEA. Trimming cost V 3 bases and J 2 bases, with 4 bases left between them. This CDR3 spans 12 amino acids. This CDR3 reads CASSFSNTEAFF. The CDR3 nucleotides are TGTGCCAGCAGCTTTAGCAACACTGAAGCTTTCTTT.

This clone has a handful of counts. V is TRBV29-1 and J is TRBJ1-1; D remains unclear. Germline CDR1 reads SQVTM; CDR2 reads ANQGSEA. V lost 4 bases and J lost 3, with 9 bases in between. The CDR3 sequence is 12 residues long. The CDR3 region has the DNA TGCAGCGTTGGTTTCATCTACACTGAAGCTTTCTTT. It specifies CSVGFIYTEAFF.

The rearrangement joins TRBV9 to TRBJ1-2; tentative D call: TRBD1 (6 bases). This CDR3 is 16 amino acids long. V gave up 4 bases and J gave up 2 bases, with 18 bases separating them. Germline CDR1 reads SGDLS; CDR2 reads YYNGEE. CDR3 protein: CASSPLRAGGNYGYTF. DNA for the CDR3: TGTGCCAGCAGCCCCCTCCGGGCCGGGGGCAACTATGGCTACACCTTC.

The V and J genes are TRBV29-1 and TRBJ2-1, with 12 bases matching TRBD2. The CDR3 is 16 residues long. V gave up 4 bases and J gave up 0 bases; unmatched junction bases: 4. Germline CDR1 is SQVTM and CDR2 is ANQGSEA. The DNA of the CDR3 is TGCAGCGTTGGCTCTAGCGGGGGGGTCTCCTACAATGAGCAGTTCTTC. This translates into CSVGSSGGVSYNEQFF.

As regards this clone: One junction end disagrees with the germline gene, perhaps due to a read error. The J gene is TRBJ2-5, the V gene TRBV7-9; a weak D match, TRBD2 (6 bases). There are 13 residues in the CDR3. From germline, CDR1 is SEHNR and CDR2 FQNEAQ (reference sequence). CDR3 protein: CASSLERGETQYF. The CDR3 DNA sequence: TGTGCCAGCAGTTTAGAACGGGGGGAGACCCAGTACTTC. Combining the CDR3 with reference TRBV7-9 and TRBJ2-5 gives the whole variable domain DTGVSQNPRHKITKRGQNVTFRCDPISEHNRLYWYRQTLGQGPEFLTYFQNEAQLEKSRLLSDRFSAERPKGSFSTLEIQRTEQGDSAMYLCASSLERGETQYFGPGTRLLVL.

This clone was recorded only once. An end of the junction differs from the germline gene, which may be a read error. The chain combines TRBV5-8 with TRBJ1-3; perhaps TRBD1 as D (5 bases). Germline values: CDR1 SGHTS, CDR2 YDEGEE. The CDR3 loop spans 13 amino acids. The CDR3 reads CASSLVRDGNINF. The CDR3 DNA reads as TGTGCCAGCAGCTTGGTTCGGGACGGGAATATCAATTTT.

The gene calls are TRBV11-1 and TRBJ2-4, with 7 bases that match TRBD1. Germline V gives CDR1 SGHAT, CDR2 FQDESV (reference sequence). V dropped 5 bases and J dropped 7; count of bases not matched to a gene: 8. The CDR3 has 14 amino acids. Here the CDR3 reads CASSPPGQTNIQYF. The CDR3 coding sequence is TGTGCCAGCAGCCCGCCGGGACAGACGAACATTCAGTACTTC.

This clone was picked up one time. The chain combines TRBV7-9 with TRBJ2-3; TRBD2 matches at 7 bases. In germline, CDR1 is SEHNR, CDR2 FQNEAQ (reference sequence). With 2 bases clipped from V and 2 bases from J, the junction kept 4 bases outside the gene matches. This CDR3 region has 15 residues. In DNA form, the CDR3 reads TGTGCCAGCAGCTTAACGCGGGAGTTCACAGATACGCAGTATTTT. As protein: CASSLTREFTDTQYF.

About this clone itself: Other DNA sequences of this sample code for an identical CDR3. CDR3 sequence reads: CASSLAGGRGYTF. As DNA, the CDR3 is TGTGCCAGCAGCTTGGCCGGGGGCCGTGGCTACACCTTC. The genes are TRBV5-4 and TRBJ1-2, with a weak D call TRBD1 (6 bases). Per germline, CDR1 SGHNT and CDR2 YYREEE (reference sequence). V was pared by 0 bases and J by 7 bases, with 10 bases between. The CDR3 sequence is 13 residues long.

The chain carries TRBV9 and TRBJ1-2, with 9 bases that match TRBD1. V dropped 0 bases and J dropped 7; count of bases not matched to a gene: 7. Germline CDR1 SGDLS, CDR2 YYNGEE. This CDR3 has 15 residues. The CDR3 loop is CASSVATTGGRGYTF. Here the CDR3 DNA reads TGTGCCAGCAGCGTAGCTACGACAGGGGGACGTGGCTACACCTTC.